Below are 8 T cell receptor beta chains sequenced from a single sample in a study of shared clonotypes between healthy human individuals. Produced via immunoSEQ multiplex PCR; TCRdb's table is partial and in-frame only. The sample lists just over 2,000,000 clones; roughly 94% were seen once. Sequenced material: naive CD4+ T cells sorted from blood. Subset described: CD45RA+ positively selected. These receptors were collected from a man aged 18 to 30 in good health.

The DNA of the CDR3 is TGTGCCTGGAGAATCATCACAGATACGCAGTATTTT. Translated: CAWRIITDTQYF. The rearrangement uses TRBV30 and TRBJ2-3; no definite D call. Germline V gives CDR1 GTSNPN, CDR2 SVGIG (reference sequence). V lost 3 bases and J lost 2, with 6 bases in between. The CDR3 spans 12 residues.

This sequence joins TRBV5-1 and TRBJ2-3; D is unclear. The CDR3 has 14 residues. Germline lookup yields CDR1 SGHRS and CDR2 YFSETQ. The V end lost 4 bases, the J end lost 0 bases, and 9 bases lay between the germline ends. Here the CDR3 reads CASSPPQSTDTQYF. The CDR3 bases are TGCGCCAGCAGCCCACCTCAGAGCACAGATACGCAGTATTTT.

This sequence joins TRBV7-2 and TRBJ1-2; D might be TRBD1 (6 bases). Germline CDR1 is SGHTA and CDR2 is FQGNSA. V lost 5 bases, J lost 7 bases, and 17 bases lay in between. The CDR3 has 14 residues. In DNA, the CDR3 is TGTGCCAGCAGCACCAGAGGGGGGTTCGGTGGCTACACCTTC. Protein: CASSTRGGFGGYTF.

In nucleotides, the CDR3 is TGTGCCTGGACCCAGATTGGCGGTCGTTATGAGCAGTTCTTC. This codes for CAWTQIGGRYEQFF. The chain uses TRBV30 and TRBJ2-1; D unresolved. The CDR3 has 14 residues. Germline assignment: CDR1 GTSNPN and CDR2 SVGIG (reference sequence). Trimming removed 4 bases at V and 8 bases at J, with 18 bases between.

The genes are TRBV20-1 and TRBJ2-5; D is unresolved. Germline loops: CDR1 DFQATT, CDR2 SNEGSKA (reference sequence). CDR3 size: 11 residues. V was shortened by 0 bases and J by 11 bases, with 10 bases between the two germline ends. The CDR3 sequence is CSARDLVQQYF. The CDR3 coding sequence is TGCAGTGCTAGAGATTTAGTCCAGCAGTACTTC.

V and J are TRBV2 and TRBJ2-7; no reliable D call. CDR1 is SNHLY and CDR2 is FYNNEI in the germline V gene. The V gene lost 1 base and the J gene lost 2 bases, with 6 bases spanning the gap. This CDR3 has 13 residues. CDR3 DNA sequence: TGTGCCAGCAGTGAAGGGTTTACCTACGAGCAGTACTTC. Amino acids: CASSEGFTYEQYF.

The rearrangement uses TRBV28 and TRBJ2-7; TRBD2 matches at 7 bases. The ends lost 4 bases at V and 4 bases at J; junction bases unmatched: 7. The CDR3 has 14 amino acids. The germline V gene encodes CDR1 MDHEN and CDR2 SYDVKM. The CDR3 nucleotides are TGTGCCAGCAGTTCGCGACTAGCCCCATACGAGCAGTACTTC. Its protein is CASSSRLAPYEQYF.

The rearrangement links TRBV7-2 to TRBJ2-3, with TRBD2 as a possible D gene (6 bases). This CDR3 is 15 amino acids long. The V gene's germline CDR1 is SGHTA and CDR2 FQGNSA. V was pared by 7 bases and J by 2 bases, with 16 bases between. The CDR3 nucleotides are TGTGCCAGCAATCTGGAGGGTTTTCACACAGATACGCAGTATTTT. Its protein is CASNLEGFHTDTQYF.